These 16 T cell receptor beta chains were sequenced from one sample in a study of blood T cells in healthy people across ages. Next came a second PCR, run for about 6 to 12 cycles, which used a sample-barcoded 5' primer along with a J-beta primer mix. TCRdb re-analysed the 5' RACE reads in MiXCR, keeping a single row per CDR3 protein. The sample holds 550,000 to 700,000 distinct CDR3 sequences, approximately 30% seen once. Input material: blood. The source of these receptors is an older woman in good health.

The V and J genes are TRBV6-1 and TRBJ2-5; 9 nucleotides agree with TRBD1. Unmatched junction bases numbered 9, after V lost 6 bases and J lost 4 bases. The CDR3 is made up of 15 amino acids. Germline V CDR1 and CDR2: MNHNS, SASEGT. CDR3 nucleotides: TGTGCCAGCAGAGAACCGGGACAGGGTATAGAGACCCAGTACTTC. Its protein product is CASREPGQGIETQYF.

This clonotype has a handful of counts. The rearrangement links TRBV12-3 or TRBV12-4 to TRBJ2-1; D may correspond to TRBD1 or TRBD2 (5 bases each). The CDR3 consists of 14 residues. The V end was cut by 6 bases, the J end by 3 bases, with 12 bases between. CDR3 protein: CASRRDPHYNEQFF. The CDR3 nucleotides are TGTGCCAGCAGACGGGACCCCCACTACAATGAGCAGTTCTTC.

In its sample, this clonotype was seen a few times. The V gene is TRBV20-1, the J gene TRBJ2-3; perhaps TRBD2 as D (5 bases). The V gene's germline CDR1 is DFQATT and CDR2 SNEGSKA (reference sequence). CDR3 length: 11 residues. The CDR3 DNA follows: TGCAGAGCGGCGAGCACAGATACGCAGTATTTT. This translates into CRAASTDTQYF.

This clonotype was picked up a small number of times. The chain is built from TRBV5-4 and TRBJ2-1, with 9 bases identical to TRBD1. The DNA end lines up better with TRBJ2-5; the J call may be wrong. CDR1 and CDR2 from the germline V gene are SGHNT and YYREEE (reference sequence). CDR3 length: 16 amino acids. The CDR3 DNA reads TGTGCCAGCAGCTCTCCGGGACAGGGATTTTTTGGGACCCAGTACTTC. Its translation: CASSSPGQGFFGTQYF.

This clonotype has just a few counts. The chain employs TRBV6-6 and TRBJ1-4; TRBD1 aligns across 8 bases. With V trimmed by 1 base and J by 6 bases, 4 bases remained unmatched. Germline CDR1 and CDR2: MNHNY and SVGAGI (reference sequence). This CDR3 comprises 15 residues. CDR3 DNA sequence: TGTGCCAGCAGTTACTATCGGACAGGGTATGAAAAACTGTTTTTT. Translating it yields CASSYYRTGYEKLFF.

The chain combines TRBV7-2 with TRBJ1-2, with D maybe TRBD1 (5 bases). Trimming shortened V by 1 base and J by 7 bases, and 13 bases separated the two germline ends. The CDR3 runs 14 residues. Germline-derived CDR1 and CDR2 are SGHTA and FQGNSA. CDR3 sequence: CASSLVVREGGYTF. For the CDR3, the DNA is TGTGCCAGCAGCTTAGTGGTCAGGGAGGGTGGCTACACCTTC.

The chain combines TRBV5-6 with TRBJ1-1, with D unresolved. This CDR3 is 13 amino acids long. Trimming removed 1 base at V and 2 bases at J, with 6 bases between. Per the germline V gene, CDR1 is SGHDT and CDR2 is YYEEEE. Here the CDR3 reads CASSLPPNTEAFF. In nucleotides, the CDR3 is TGTGCCAGCAGCTTGCCCCCTAACACTGAAGCTTTCTTT. The full variable domain, its missing parts supplied by reference TRBV5-6 and TRBJ1-1, is DAGVTQSPTHLIKTRGQQVTLRCSPKSGHDTVSWYQQALGQGPQFIFQYYEEEERQRGNFPDRFSGHQFPNYSSELNVNALLLGDSALYLCASSLPPNTEAFFGQGTRLTVV.

This clonotype has only a few counts. One end of the junction is discordant with germline, which a read error may explain. The genes are TRBV4-1 and TRBJ2-4; 8 nucleotides match TRBD1. Germline V lookup: CDR1 MGHRA, CDR2 YSYEKL. The CDR3 has 17 residues. The CDR3 reads CASSLSYKRQGANIQHF. The CDR3 DNA is TGCGCCAGCAGCCTCTCTTATAAGCGGCAGGGGGCAAACATTCAGCACTTC.

This clonotype has only a few counts. CDR3 bases: TGTGCCAGCAGCCAAGTTGGGACAGAAAACATTCAGTACTTC. Amino acid sequence: CASSQVGTENIQYF. V gene TRBV4-2 combines with J gene TRBJ2-4; 7 nucleotides match TRBD1. Looked up from germline, CDR1 is LGHNA and CDR2 is YNFKEQ. The V segment lost 1 base and the J segment 5 bases; nucleotides outside the gene matches: 2. The length of the CDR3 is 14 residues.

As for this clonotype: The junction differs from germline at one of its ends, possibly a read error. The chain recombines TRBV7-2 with TRBJ2-7, with D perhaps matching TRBD2 (6 bases). Germline lookup yields CDR1 SGHTA and CDR2 FQGNSA. CDR3 length: 17 amino acids. The CDR3 loop reads CASSSRFSGGQLREQHF. CDR3 nucleotide sequence: TGTGCCAGCAGTTCACGTTTCTCTGGTGGGCAGTTACGGGAGCAGCACTTC.

The table lists this clonotype with many counts. CDR3 sequence reads: CASSSHPRIGSNSPLHF. The CDR3 nucleotides are TGTGCCAGCAGTTCACATCCCCGCATCGGGAGTAATTCACCCCTCCACTTT. V usage is TRBV28 and J usage is TRBJ1-6; D is ambiguous. Germline values: CDR1 MDHEN, CDR2 SYDVKM. CDR3 length: 17 residues. V gave up 4 bases and J gave up 6 bases, with 19 bases separating them.

This clonotype has a count of ten or more. V gene TRBV7-2 combines with J gene TRBJ2-7; no firm D call. The germline V gene encodes CDR1 SGHTA and CDR2 FQGNSA. V was pared by 3 bases and J by 1 base, with 13 bases between. The length of the CDR3 is 15 residues. CDR3 amino acids: CASSFAVGGSYEQYF. The CDR3 region has the DNA TGTGCCAGCAGCTTCGCCGTTGGTGGTTCCTACGAGCAGTACTTC. The full variable domain, its missing parts supplied by reference TRBV7-2 and TRBJ2-7, is GAGVSQSPSNKVTEKGKDVELRCDPISGHTALYWYRQSLGQGLEFLIYFQGNSAPDKSGLPSDRFSAERTGGSVSTLTIQRTQQEDSAVYLCASSFAVGGSYEQYFGPGTRLTVT.

The chain uses TRBV12-3 or TRBV12-4 and TRBJ1-2; no definite D call. The CDR3 is 12 amino acids. V lost 6 bases and J lost 8, with 13 bases in between. The CDR3 is CASRSRGYGYTF. The DNA of the CDR3 is TGTGCCAGCAGATCGAGAGGATACGGCTACACCTTC.

The chain has TRBV5-3 and TRBJ2-3; TRBD2 aligns across 7 bases. TRBV5-3 is flagged as an ORF with uncertain function. The CDR3 sequence is 18 residues long. J lost 1 base, V lost 8 bases, and 19 bases had no gene match. CDR3 residues: CASSTGASGRLGTDTQYF. DNA of the CDR3: TGTGCCAGCAGCACTGGGGCTAGCGGACGGCTGGGCACAGATACGCAGTATTTT.

The V gene is TRBV25-1, the J gene TRBJ2-2; tentative D call: TRBD1 (5 bases). Looked up from germline, CDR1 is MGHDK and CDR2 is SYGVNS. V lost 2 bases, J lost 6 bases, and 7 bases lay in between. The CDR3 consists of 13 residues. The CDR3 loop reads CASSEQTAGELFF. The CDR3 bases are TGTGCCAGCAGTGAACAGACAGCCGGGGAGCTGTTTTTT.

The chain links TRBV7-9 to TRBJ2-1, with no clear D. Trimming stripped 1 base from V and 6 bases from J, with 10 bases between. CDR1 and CDR2 (germline): SEHNR, FQNEAQ (reference sequence). The CDR3 extends over 14 amino acids. The CDR3 region is CASSLVLALNEQFF. CDR3 DNA: TGTGCCAGCAGCTTAGTGTTAGCACTCAATGAGCAGTTCTTC.